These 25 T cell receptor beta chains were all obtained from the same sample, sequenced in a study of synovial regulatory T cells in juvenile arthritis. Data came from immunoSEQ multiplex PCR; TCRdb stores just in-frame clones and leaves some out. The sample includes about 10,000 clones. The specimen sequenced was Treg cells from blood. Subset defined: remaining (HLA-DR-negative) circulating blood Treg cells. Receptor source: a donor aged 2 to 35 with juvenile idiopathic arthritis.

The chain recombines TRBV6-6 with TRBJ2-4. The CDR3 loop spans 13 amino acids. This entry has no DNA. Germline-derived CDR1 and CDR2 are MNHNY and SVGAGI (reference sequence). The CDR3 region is CASSYYSSIIQYF.

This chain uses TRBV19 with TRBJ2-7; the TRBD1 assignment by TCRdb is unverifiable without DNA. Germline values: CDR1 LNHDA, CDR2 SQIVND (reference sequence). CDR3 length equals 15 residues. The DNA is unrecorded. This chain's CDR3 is CASRKKGQNDGEQYF.

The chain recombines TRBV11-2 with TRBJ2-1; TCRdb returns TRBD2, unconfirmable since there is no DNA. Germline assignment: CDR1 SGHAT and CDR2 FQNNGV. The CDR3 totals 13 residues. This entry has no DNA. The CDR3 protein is CASSPPGGGEQFF.

CDR3 protein: CARSLSKSSYNEQFF. The gene calls are TRBV5-3 and TRBJ2-1; TCRdb reports TRBD2, a call that lacks DNA to check it against. TRBV5-3 is designated an ORF whose function remains uncertain. The CDR3 runs to 15 residues. The protein alone is recorded here.

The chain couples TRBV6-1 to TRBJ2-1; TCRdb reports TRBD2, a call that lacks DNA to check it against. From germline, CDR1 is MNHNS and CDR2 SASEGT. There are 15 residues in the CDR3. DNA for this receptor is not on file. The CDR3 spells CASSERSSVYNEQFF.

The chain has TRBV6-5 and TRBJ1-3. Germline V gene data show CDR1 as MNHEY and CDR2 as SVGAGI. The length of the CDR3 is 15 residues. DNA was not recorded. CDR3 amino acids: CASSAPSGGRNTIYF.

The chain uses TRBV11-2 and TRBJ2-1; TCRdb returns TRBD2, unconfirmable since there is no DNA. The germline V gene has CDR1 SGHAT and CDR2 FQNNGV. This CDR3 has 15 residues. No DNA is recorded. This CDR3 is CASSLLAGVYNEQFF.

The CDR3 loop is CASSLVGGSSYNEQFF. The J gene is TRBJ2-1, the V gene TRBV5-6; checking the TCRdb D call of TRBD2 is not possible without DNA. The CDR3 covers 16 residues. The DNA sequence is not available. Germline V gene sequence: CDR1 SGHDT, CDR2 YYEEEE.

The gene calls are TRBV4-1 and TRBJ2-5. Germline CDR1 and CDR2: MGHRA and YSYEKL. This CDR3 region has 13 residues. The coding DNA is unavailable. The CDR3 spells CASSLTTRETQYF.

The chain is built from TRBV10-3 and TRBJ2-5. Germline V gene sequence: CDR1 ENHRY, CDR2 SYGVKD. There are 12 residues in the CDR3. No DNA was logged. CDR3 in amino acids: CAISGPSETQYF.

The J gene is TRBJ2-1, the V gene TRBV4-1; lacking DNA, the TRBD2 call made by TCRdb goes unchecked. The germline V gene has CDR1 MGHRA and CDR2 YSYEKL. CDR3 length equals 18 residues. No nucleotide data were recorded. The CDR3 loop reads CASSQGGYTGLAINEQFF.

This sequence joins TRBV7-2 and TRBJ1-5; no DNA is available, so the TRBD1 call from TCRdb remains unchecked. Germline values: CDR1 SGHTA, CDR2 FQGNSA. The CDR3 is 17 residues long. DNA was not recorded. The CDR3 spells CASSLEASGQLNQPQHF.

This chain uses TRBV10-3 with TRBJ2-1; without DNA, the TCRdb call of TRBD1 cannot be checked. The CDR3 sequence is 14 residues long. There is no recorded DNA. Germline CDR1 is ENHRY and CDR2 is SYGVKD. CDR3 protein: CAISMRTGLNEQFF.

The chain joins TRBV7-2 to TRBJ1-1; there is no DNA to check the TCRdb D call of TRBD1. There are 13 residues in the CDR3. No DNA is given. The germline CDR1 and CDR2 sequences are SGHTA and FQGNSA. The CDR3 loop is CASSKTVNTEAFF.

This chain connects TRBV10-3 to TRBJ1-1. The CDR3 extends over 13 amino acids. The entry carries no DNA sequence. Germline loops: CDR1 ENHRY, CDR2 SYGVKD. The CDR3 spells CAISPEGNTEAFF.

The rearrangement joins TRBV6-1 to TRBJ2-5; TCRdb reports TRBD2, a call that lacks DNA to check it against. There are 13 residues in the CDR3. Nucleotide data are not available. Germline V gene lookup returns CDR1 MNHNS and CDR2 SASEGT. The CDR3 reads CASREGGHETQYF.

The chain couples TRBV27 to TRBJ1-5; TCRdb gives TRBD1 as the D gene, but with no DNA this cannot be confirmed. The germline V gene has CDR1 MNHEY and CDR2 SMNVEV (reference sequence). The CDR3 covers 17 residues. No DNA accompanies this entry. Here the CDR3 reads CASSFALDRGRGQPQHF.

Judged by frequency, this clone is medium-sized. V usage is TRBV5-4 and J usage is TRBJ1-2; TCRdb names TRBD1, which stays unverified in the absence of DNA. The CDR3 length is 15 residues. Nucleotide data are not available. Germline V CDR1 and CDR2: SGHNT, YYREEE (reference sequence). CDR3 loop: CASSLDMTPNYGYTF.

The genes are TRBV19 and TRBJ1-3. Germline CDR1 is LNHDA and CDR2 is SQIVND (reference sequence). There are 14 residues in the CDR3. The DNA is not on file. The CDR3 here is CASRPGWAGNTIYF. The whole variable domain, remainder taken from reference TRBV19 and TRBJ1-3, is DGGITQSPKYLFRKEGQNVTLSCEQNLNHDAMYWYRQDPGQGLRLIYYSQIVNDFQKGDIAEGYSVSREKKESFPLTVTSAQKNPTAFYLCASRPGWAGNTIYFGEGSWLTVV.

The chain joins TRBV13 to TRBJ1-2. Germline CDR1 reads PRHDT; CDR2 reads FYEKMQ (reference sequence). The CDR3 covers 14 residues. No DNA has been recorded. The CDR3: CASSFLGQAYGYTF.

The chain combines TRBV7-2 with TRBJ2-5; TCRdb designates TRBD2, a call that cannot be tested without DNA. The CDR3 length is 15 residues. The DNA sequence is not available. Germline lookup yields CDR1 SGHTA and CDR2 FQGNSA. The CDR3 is CASSFQAGGRETQYF.

The CDR3 here is CASSADRGIIGYTF. The V and J genes are TRBV5-6 and TRBJ1-2; TCRdb selects TRBD1, and the lack of DNA leaves this call unchecked. CDR3 length: 14 residues. No DNA sequence was recorded. The V gene's germline CDR1 is SGHDT and CDR2 YYEEEE. The full variable domain, its missing parts supplied by reference TRBV5-6 and TRBJ1-2, is DAGVTQSPTHLIKTRGQQVTLRCSPKSGHDTVSWYQQALGQGPQFIFQYYEEEERQRGNFPDRFSGHQFPNYSSELNVNALLLGDSALYLCASSADRGIIGYTFGSGTRLTVV.

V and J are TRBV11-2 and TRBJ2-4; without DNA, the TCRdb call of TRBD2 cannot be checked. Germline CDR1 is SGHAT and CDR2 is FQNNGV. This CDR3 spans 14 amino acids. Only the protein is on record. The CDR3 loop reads CASSLERIGGISYF.

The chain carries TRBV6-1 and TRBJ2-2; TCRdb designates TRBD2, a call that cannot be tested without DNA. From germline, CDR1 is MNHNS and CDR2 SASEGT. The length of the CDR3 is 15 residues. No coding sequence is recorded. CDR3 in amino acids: CASANSGSPPGELFF.

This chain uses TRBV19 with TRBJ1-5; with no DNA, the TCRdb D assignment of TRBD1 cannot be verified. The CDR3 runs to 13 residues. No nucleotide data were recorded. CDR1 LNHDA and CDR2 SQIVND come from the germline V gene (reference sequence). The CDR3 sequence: CASRPQSNQPQHF.